Here is one T cell receptor (beta chain) with its context. These data belong to a study of blood T cell repertoires in COVID-19. Across the study: Samples taken during acute and convalescent COVID-19 were collected in the United States, Italy and Spain. Nucleic acid was either cDNA or gDNA, and it came from T cells, B-cell-depleted T cells, or PBMCs.

Methods used by the authors: Estimated nucleated cell counts came from reference gene primer amplification. Data came from immunoSEQ multiplex PCR; TCRdb stores just in-frame clones and leaves some out. Clone size and V and J calls were adopted from that table, with D and trimming inferred from the DNA. The sample includes about 250,000 clones, about 90% of them seen just once. Germline lookup yields CDR1 KGHDR and CDR2 SFDVKD. This CDR3 spans 12 amino acids. Trimming removed 4 bases from V and 15 bases from J; junction bases left unmatched: 8. The sequencing input was peripheral blood. The V and J genes are TRBV24-1 and TRBJ1-5; 7 bases map to TRBD1. The receptor comes from a man aged 18 to 35 with active or convalescent COVID-19. The DNA for the CDR3 is TGTGCCACCAGTGAGACCGGACAGGTAACGCATTTT. Amino acid sequence: CATSETGQVTHF.